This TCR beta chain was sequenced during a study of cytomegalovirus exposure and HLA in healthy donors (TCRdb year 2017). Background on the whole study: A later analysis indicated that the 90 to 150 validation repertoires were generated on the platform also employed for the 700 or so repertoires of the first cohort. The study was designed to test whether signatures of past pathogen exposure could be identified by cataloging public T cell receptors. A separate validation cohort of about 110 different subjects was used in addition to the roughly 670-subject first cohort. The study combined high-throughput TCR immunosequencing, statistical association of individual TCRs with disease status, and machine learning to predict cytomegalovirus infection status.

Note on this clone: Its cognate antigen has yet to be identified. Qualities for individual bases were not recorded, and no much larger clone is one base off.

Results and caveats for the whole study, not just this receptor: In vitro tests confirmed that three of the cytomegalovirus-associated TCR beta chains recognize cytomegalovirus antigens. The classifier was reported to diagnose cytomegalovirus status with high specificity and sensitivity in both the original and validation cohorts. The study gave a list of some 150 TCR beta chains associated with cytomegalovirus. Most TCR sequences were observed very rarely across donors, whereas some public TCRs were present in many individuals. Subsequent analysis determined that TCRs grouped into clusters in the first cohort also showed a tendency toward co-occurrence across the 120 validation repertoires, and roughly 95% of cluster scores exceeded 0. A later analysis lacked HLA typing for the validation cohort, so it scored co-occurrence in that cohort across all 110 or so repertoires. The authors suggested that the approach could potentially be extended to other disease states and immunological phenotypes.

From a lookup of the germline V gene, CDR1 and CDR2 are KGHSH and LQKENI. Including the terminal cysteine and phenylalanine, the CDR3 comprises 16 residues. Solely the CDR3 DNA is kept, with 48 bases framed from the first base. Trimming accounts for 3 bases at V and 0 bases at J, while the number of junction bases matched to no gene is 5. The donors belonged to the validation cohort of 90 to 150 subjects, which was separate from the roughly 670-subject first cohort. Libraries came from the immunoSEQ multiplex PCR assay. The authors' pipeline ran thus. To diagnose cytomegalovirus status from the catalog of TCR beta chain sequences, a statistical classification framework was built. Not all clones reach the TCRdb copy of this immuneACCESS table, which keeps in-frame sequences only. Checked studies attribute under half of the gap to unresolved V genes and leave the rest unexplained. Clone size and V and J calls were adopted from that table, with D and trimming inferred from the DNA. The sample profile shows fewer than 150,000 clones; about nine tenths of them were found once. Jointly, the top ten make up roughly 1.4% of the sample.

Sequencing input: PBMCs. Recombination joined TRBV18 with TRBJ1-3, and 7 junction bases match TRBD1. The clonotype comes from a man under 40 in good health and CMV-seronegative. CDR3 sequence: CASSPRQGNSGNTIYF. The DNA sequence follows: TGTGCCAGCTCACCCAGACAGGGCAACTCTGGAAACACCATATATTTT.